This entry lists 19 T cell receptor beta chains sequenced from one sample in a study of cytomegalovirus exposure and HLA in healthy donors (dated by TCRdb to 2016 to 2017). Libraries were made using the immunoSEQ multiplex PCR assay. For the multiplex PCR, a mixture combining 60 forward primers for TCR Vbeta segments and 13 reverse primers for TCR Jbeta segments was used. Not all clones reach the TCRdb copy of this immuneACCESS table, which keeps in-frame sequences only. Checked studies attribute under half of the gap to unresolved V genes and leave the rest unexplained. This sample lists about 89,000 clones; around three quarters were detected once. The leading ten clones occupy around 1.4% of the sample. Sequencing input: PBMCs. The receptors shown here come from a male donor in good health and CMV-seronegative.

The sample holds one count of this clone. The chain joins TRBV7-9 to TRBJ1-2, with D possibly matching TRBD1 (5 bases). The CDR3 has 13 amino acids. The V gene's germline CDR1 is SEHNR and CDR2 FQNEAQ (reference sequence). Trimming pared 3 bases from V and 7 bases from J, leaving 12 bases between. The CDR3 here is CASSFPFTGGYTF. DNA for the CDR3: TGTGCCAGCAGCTTCCCCTTCACAGGTGGCTACACCTTC.

V and J are TRBV5-1 and TRBJ1-5; D uncertain. V lost 0 bases to trimming and J lost 4 bases, with 11 bases between them. Germline-derived CDR1 and CDR2 are SGHRS and YFSETQ. The CDR3 spans 15 residues. The CDR3 region is CASSLAGMGNQPQHF. The CDR3 DNA is TGCGCCAGCAGCTTGGCGGGGATGGGAAATCAGCCCCAGCATTTT.

V and J are TRBV30 and TRBJ2-5; 7 nucleotides align to TRBD2. The DNA end favors TRBJ2-7, so the J call may be wrong. The CDR3 contains 19 residues. The germline CDR1 and CDR2 sequences are GTSNPN and SVGIG (reference sequence). The CDR3 spells CAWSVRSWGGRVKNYEQYF. Written as DNA, the CDR3 is TGTGCCTGGAGTGTACGCTCATGGGGAGGGAGGGTAAAAAACTACGAGCAGTACTTC.

This sequence joins TRBV10-1 and TRBJ2-2; D might be TRBD1 (6 bases). There are 13 residues in the CDR3. Germline CDR1 reads WNHNN; CDR2 reads SYGVQD (reference sequence). V lost 8 bases and J lost 1, with 8 bases in between. This CDR3 reads CASSTGNTGELFF. The CDR3 DNA reads TGCGCCAGCTCGACAGGGAACACCGGGGAGCTGTTTTTT.

This clone was recorded once. Other DNA sequences in this sample translate to the same CDR3. This chain links TRBV4-3 with TRBJ2-5, with TRBD1 matching over 8 bases. The CDR3 is 15 amino acids. Per germline, CDR1 LGHNA and CDR2 YSLEER. V was pared by 2 bases and J by 1 base, with 3 bases of the junction left unmatched. The CDR3 region is CASSQQTGVQETQYF. For the CDR3, the DNA is TGCGCCAGCAGCCAACAGACAGGGGTCCAAGAGACCCAGTACTTC.

This clone has just a few counts. This chain links TRBV7-8 with TRBJ2-7; maybe TRBD1 (5 bases). From germline, CDR1 is SGHVS and CDR2 FQNEAQ. This CDR3 has 14 residues. V was shortened by 2 bases and J by 7 bases, with 15 bases between the two germline ends. Written as DNA, the CDR3 is TGTGCCAGCAGCTTATCGTCCCAGGGAAGTGAGCAGTACTTC. Its translation is CASSLSSQGSEQYF.

This clone was seen more than once but under ten times. The chain combines TRBV5-1 with TRBJ2-5, with D tentatively TRBD1 (6 bases). Trimming pared 4 bases from V and 4 bases from J, leaving 11 bases between. This CDR3 is built from 13 residues. The germline CDR1 and CDR2 sequences are SGHRS and YFSETQ. CDR3 sequence reads: CASSPGQRETQYF. CDR3 DNA: TGCGCCAGCAGCCCCGGACAGAGAGAGACCCAGTACTTC.

This chain links TRBV23-1 with TRBJ2-4, with TRBD1 matching 11 bases. TRBV23-1 is an open reading frame whose function is uncertain. Losses at the gene ends were 3 bases for V and 9 bases for J; bases not matched to a gene: 10. The CDR3 covers 16 residues. In nucleotides, the CDR3 is TGCGCCAGCAGTCATTGGGACAGGGGGTATGGCGGCATTCAGTACTTC. Protein: CASSHWDRGYGGIQYF.

The chain has TRBV4-3 and TRBJ2-5, with D possibly matching TRBD1 (6 bases). Deletions cut 0 bases from V and 2 bases from J, with 13 bases between. Looked up from germline, CDR1 is LGHNA and CDR2 is YSLEER. The CDR3 sequence is 16 residues long. The chain's CDR3 is CASSQDWGRSQETQYF. For the CDR3, the DNA is TGCGCCAGCAGCCAAGATTGGGGGCGTTCGCAAGAGACCCAGTACTTC.

This clone was recorded a few times. The chain links TRBV5-1 to TRBJ2-1; perhaps TRBD1 as D (5 bases). Germline CDR1 reads SGHRS; CDR2 reads YFSETQ. V was shortened by 0 bases and J by 6 bases, with 7 bases between the two germline ends. The CDR3 is made up of 13 amino acids. The CDR3 coding sequence is TGCGCCAGCAGCTTGGCAGGGTTCAATGAGCAGTTCTTC. Translated: CASSLAGFNEQFF.

V gene TRBV7-2 combines with J gene TRBJ2-1, with a tentative D call TRBD2 (6 bases). The CDR3 has 17 amino acids. Trimming removed 5 bases from V and 1 base from J, with 18 bases in between. Germline CDR1 reads SGHTA; CDR2 reads FQGNSA. The CDR3 loop reads CASSPSTRAGSYNEQFF. The CDR3 bases are TGTGCCAGCAGCCCCTCGACGAGGGCGGGGTCCTACAATGAGCAGTTCTTC.

The chain couples TRBV6-5 to TRBJ1-5; 7 bases fit TRBD1. Germline CDR1 MNHEY, CDR2 SVGAGI. There are 15 residues in the CDR3. The trim removed 0 bases at V and 6 bases at J, leaving 5 bases unmatched. For the CDR3, the DNA is TGTGCCAGCAGTTACTCGCGACAGGGAGCTCAGCCCCAGCATTTT. Translation: CASSYSRQGAQPQHF.

This clone was seen a few times. The chain employs TRBV30 and TRBJ2-1; 7 positions agree with TRBD2. The ends lost 0 bases at V and 4 bases at J; junction bases unmatched: 3. In germline, CDR1 is GTSNPN, CDR2 SVGIG (reference sequence). This CDR3 has 14 residues. The DNA for the CDR3 is TGTGCCTGGAGTGTACCCGGGGGGTACAATGAGCAGTTCTTC. Its translation is CAWSVPGGYNEQFF.

The chain carries TRBV30 and TRBJ1-6; D is possibly TRBD1 (6 bases). Deletions cut 5 bases from V and 8 bases from J, with 16 bases between. The CDR3 loop spans 14 amino acids. Germline loops: CDR1 GTSNPN, CDR2 SVGIG (reference sequence). The CDR3 spells CAWDGGAAHSPLHF. CDR3 coding DNA: TGTGCCTGGGACGGGGGGGCGGCGCATTCACCCCTCCACTTT.

This chain joins TRBV19 and TRBJ2-3; 11 bases match TRBD1. The CDR3 is made up of 16 amino acids. The V and J ends lost 4 bases and 3 bases, in that order; junction bases with no gene match: 6. Germline V gene sequence: CDR1 LNHDA, CDR2 SQIVND (reference sequence). The CDR3 DNA is TGTGCCAGTAGTAGGGGCAGGGACAGGGGGACAGATACGCAGTATTTT. As protein: CASSRGRDRGTDTQYF.

The chain links TRBV6-4 to TRBJ2-6; 7 bases align to TRBD1. Trimming took 6 bases from V and 2 from J; bases not matched to a gene: 7. Per germline, CDR1 MRHNA and CDR2 SNTAGT. The CDR3 contains 16 residues. CDR3 residues: CASSQGVTPGANVLTF. Written as DNA, the CDR3 is TGTGCCAGCAGCCAGGGGGTAACGCCTGGGGCCAACGTCCTGACTTTC.

The table lists this clone with a few counts. The chain recombines TRBV5-1 with TRBJ1-1; weak D call: TRBD1 (5 bases). The CDR3 has 12 amino acids. V gave up 2 bases and J gave up 8 bases, with 10 bases separating them. CDR1 and CDR2 (germline): SGHRS, YFSETQ. The CDR3 region is CASSLGVSEAFF. CDR3 bases: TGCGCCAGCAGCTTAGGGGTTTCCGAAGCTTTCTTT.

The V call is TRBV7-9, the J call TRBJ1-4; the match to TRBD1 covers 8 bases. In germline, CDR1 is SEHNR, CDR2 FQNEAQ (reference sequence). The CDR3 is 15 residues long. V lost 5 bases and J lost 7; bases outside the gene matches: 9. DNA for the CDR3: TGTGCCAGCAGCACTGGACAGGGAAGATTTGAAAAACTGTTTTTT. Its translation: CASSTGQGRFEKLFF.

The V call is TRBV6-4, the J call TRBJ2-3; perhaps TRBD2 as D (6 bases). V was shortened by 1 base and J by 7 bases, with 12 bases between the two germline ends. The CDR3 extends over 14 amino acids. CDR1 is MRHNA and CDR2 is SNTAGT in the germline V gene. The CDR3 DNA reads as TGTGCCAGCAGTGACTGGAGGGAAGGGAATACGCAGTATTTT. Translated, it gives CASSDWREGNTQYF.